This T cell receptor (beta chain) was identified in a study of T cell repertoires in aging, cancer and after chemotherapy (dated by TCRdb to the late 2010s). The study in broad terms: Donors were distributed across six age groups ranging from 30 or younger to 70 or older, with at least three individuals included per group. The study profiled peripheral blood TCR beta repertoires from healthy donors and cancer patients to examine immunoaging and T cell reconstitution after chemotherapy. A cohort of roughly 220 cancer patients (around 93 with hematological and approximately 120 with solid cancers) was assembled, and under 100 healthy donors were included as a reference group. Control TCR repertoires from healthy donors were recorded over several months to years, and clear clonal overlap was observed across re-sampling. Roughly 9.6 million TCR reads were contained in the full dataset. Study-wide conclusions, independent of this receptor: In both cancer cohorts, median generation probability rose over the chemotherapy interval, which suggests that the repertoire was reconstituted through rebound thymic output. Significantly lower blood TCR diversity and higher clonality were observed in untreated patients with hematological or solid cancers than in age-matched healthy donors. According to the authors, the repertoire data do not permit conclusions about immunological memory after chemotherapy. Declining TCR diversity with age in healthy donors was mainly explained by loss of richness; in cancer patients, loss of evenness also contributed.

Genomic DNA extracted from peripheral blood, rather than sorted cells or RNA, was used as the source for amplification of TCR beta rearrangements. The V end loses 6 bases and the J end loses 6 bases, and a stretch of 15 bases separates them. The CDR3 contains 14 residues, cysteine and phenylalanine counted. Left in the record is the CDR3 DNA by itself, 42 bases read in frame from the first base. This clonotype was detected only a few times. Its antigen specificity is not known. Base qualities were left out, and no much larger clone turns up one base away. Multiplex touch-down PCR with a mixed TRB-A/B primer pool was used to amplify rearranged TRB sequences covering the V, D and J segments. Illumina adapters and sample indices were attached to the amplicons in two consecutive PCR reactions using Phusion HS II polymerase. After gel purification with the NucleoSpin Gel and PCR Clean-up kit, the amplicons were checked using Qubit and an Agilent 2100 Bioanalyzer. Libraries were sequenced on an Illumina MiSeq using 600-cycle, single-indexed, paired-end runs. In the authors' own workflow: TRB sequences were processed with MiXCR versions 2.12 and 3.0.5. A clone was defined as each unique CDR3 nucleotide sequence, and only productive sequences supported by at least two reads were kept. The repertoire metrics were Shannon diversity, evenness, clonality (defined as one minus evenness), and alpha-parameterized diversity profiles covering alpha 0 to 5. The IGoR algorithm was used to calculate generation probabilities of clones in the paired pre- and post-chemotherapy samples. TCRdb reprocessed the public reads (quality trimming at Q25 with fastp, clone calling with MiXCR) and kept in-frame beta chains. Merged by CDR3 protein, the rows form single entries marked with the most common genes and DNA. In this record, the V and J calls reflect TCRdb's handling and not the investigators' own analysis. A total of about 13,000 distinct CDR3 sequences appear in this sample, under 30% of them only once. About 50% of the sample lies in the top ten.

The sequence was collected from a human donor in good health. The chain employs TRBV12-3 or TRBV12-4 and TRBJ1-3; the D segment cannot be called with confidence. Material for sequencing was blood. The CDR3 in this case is CASSSDRIENTIYF. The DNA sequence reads TGTGCCAGCAGCTCGGATAGGATCGAAAACACCATATATTTT.